These T cell receptor beta chains were read from a single sample in a study of beta chain features in type 1 diabetes. The repertoire was sequenced with immunoSEQ multiplex PCR; TCRdb's copy has only in-frame clones and lacks some. The sample yields some 290,000 clones, 24% seen once. Sequences were obtained from naive CD4+ T cells from blood. The receptors were gathered from a woman aged 25-40 years with type 1 diabetes. The CDR3 runs from the conserved cysteine through the conserved F or W. Each record gives: J gene, V gene, D gene, clone size, CDR3 DNA, CDR3 protein. A D gene is named only where the DNA matches it firmly. The size of a clone is reported for some rows only, either as once, few or many, or as a class for expanded clones.

J gene: TRBJ2-1; V gene: TRBV28; D gene: TRBD2; clone size: few; CDR3 DNA: TGTGCCAGCCACTTCCAACTAGCGGATAACAATGAGCAGTTCTTC; CDR3 protein: CASHFQLADNNEQFF
J gene: TRBJ2-7; V gene: TRBV13; D gene: TRBD2; clone size: few; CDR3 DNA: TGTGCCAGCAGCTGGGGGACTAGCGGTTATACCTACGAGCAGTACTTC; CDR3 protein: CASSWGTSGYTYEQYF
J gene: TRBJ1-4; V gene: TRBV25-1; D gene: TRBD1; clone size: few; CDR3 DNA: TGTGCCAGCAGTGAGGCGGGACAGAGTAATGAAAAACTGTTTTTT; CDR3 protein: CASSEAGQSNEKLFF
J gene: TRBJ2-1; V gene: TRBV2; D gene: TRBD2; clone size: few; CDR3 DNA: TGTGCCAGCAGCCGGGACTATGCTACGGTCTTC; CDR3 protein: CASSRDYATVF
J gene: TRBJ2-7; V gene: TRBV28; D gene: TRBD2; clone size: NA; CDR3 DNA: TGTGCCAGCAGTTTATTCGGGCGAGCGGGAGGGGAGGGCGAGCAGTACTTC; CDR3 protein: CASSLFGRAGGEGEQYF
J gene: TRBJ2-1; V gene: TRBV10-3; D gene: NA; clone size: few; CDR3 DNA: TGTGCCATCAGTGAGGGGCAGGGAATTAGTGATGAGCAGTTCTTC; CDR3 protein: CAISEGQGISDEQFF
J gene: TRBJ1-2; V gene: TRBV30; D gene: TRBD1; clone size: NA; CDR3 DNA: TGTGCCAGGGACAGGGAGGCGACTACAGGCTACACCTTC; CDR3 protein: CARDREATTGYTF
J gene: TRBJ2-2; V gene: TRBV11-2; D gene: NA; clone size: NA; CDR3 DNA: TGTGCCAGCAGCTCGCGGCAGAAGTCGGGGGAGCTGTTTTTT; CDR3 protein: CASSSRQKSGELFF
J gene: TRBJ2-1; V gene: TRBV7-2; D gene: NA; clone size: few; CDR3 DNA: TGTGCCAGCAGCTTAGGTAGAGGGATTTGGAATGAGCAGTTCTTC; CDR3 protein: CASSLGRGIWNEQFF
J gene: TRBJ2-2; V gene: TRBV11-3; D gene: NA; clone size: NA; CDR3 DNA: TGTGCCAGCGGGAAGACAGAGAACACCGGGGAGCTGTTTTTT; CDR3 protein: CASGKTENTGELFF
J gene: TRBJ1-5; V gene: TRBV7-2; D gene: TRBD1; clone size: NA; CDR3 DNA: TGTGCCAGCAGCTCGCGGACAGGGGAAAGGCAGCCCCAGCATTTT; CDR3 protein: CASSSRTGERQPQHF
J gene: TRBJ2-2; V gene: TRBV19; D gene: TRBD1; clone size: few; CDR3 DNA: TGTGCCGCTAAAGCAGGGGGATTTGGCACCGGGGAGCTGTTTTTT; CDR3 protein: CAAKAGGFGTGELFF
J gene: TRBJ2-7; V gene: TRBV28; D gene: NA; clone size: NA; CDR3 DNA: TGTGCCAGCAGTTTTTCGGCGGGAACTAGCCGGGAGCAGTACTTC; CDR3 protein: CASSFSAGTSREQYF
J gene: TRBJ2-3; V gene: TRBV2; D gene: NA; clone size: NA; CDR3 DNA: TGTGCCAGCAGTGAGGGGCGCCTCACAGATACGCAGTATTTT; CDR3 protein: CASSEGRLTDTQYF
J gene: TRBJ2-1; V gene: TRBV7-3; D gene: NA; clone size: few; CDR3 DNA: TGTGCCAGCAGCTTGGGTTTACCGGGTAACAATGAGCAGTTCTTC; CDR3 protein: CASSLGLPGNNEQFF
J gene: TRBJ2-2; V gene: TRBV4-1; D gene: TRBD2; clone size: NA; CDR3 DNA: TGCGCCAGCAGCTATGGGACTAGCGGGAGGGGCGCCGGGGAGCTGTTTTTT; CDR3 protein: CASSYGTSGRGAGELFF
J gene: TRBJ2-1; V gene: TRBV5-1; D gene: NA; clone size: NA; CDR3 DNA: TGCGCCAGCAGCTTCCTAGCGCCCTCCTACAATGAGCAGTTCTTC; CDR3 protein: CASSFLAPSYNEQFF